Given below is one TCR beta chain in context. The sample belongs to a study of breast tumors, draining lymph nodes, adjacent tissues. TCRdb reanalysed the multiplex PCR reads using MiXCR and keeps one entry per CDR3 protein. The sample includes about 31,000 distinct CDR3 sequences, 60% to 80% of them seen just once. CDR1 and CDR2 (germline): LNHDA, SQIVND (reference sequence). V was clipped by 8 bases and J by 3 bases, with 8 bases between them. This CDR3 is 12 amino acids long. The sequenced sample consisted of breast tumor tissue. The source is a female donor with breast cancer. Some clones in this sample may be carry-over from other donors' samples. The chain couples TRBV19 to TRBJ1-5; D is undetermined. The DNA of the CDR3 is TGTGCCAGTGGAAGTCTCAATCAGCCCCAGCATTTT. Amino acids: CASGSLNQPQHF.